Listed below are T cell receptor beta chains from one sample, sequenced in a study of blood T cell repertoires in COVID-19. Only in-frame clones appear in the TCRdb table, and some are missing; sequencing was by immunoSEQ multiplex PCR. This table has under 250,000 clones, roughly 80% appearing once. What was sequenced was peripheral blood. Receptors were obtained from a woman aged 65 to 85 with acute or convalescent COVID-19. Each CDR3 is given with its conserved first and last residue. The D gene is left open where the match is weak. Expanded clones are given a class, and other clones once, few, many or no size at all.

TRBJ1-6 | TRBV30 | few | NA | TGTGCCTGGAGTCCCCCCCGGGGGGCGATGGGGTCACCCCTCCACTTT | CAWSPPRGAMGSPLHF
TRBJ2-6 | TRBV10-1 | NA | NA | TGCGCCAGCAGCGGGGGTGCCTCCGGGGCCAACGTCCTGACTTTC | CASSGGASGANVLTF
TRBJ2-1 | TRBV5-1 | NA | TRBD2 | TGCGCCAGCAGCTTGTCACTAGCGGGGGGGAATGAGCAGTTCTTC | CASSLSLAGGNEQFF
TRBJ1-2 | TRBV6-5 | NA | TRBD1 | TGTGCCAGCGCCATGAGCAGGGGGCGCCTCTATGGCTACACCTTC | CASAMSRGRLYGYTF
TRBJ1-4 | TRBV7-2 | NA | NA | TGTGCCAGCAGCTTAGGTGGCAGGGGTAGCGAAAAACTGTTTTTT | CASSLGGRGSEKLFF
TRBJ1-1 | TRBV5-1 | NA | NA | TGCGCCAGCAGCTCTCCCCAGGGACTGGGCACTGAAGCTTTCTTT | CASSSPQGLGTEAFF
TRBJ1-1 | TRBV6-5 | NA | NA | TGTGCCAGCAGTTACTCGATGAACAGGGTGGGTACTGAAGCTTTCTTT | CASSYSMNRVGTEAFF
TRBJ2-5 | TRBV7-9 | once | TRBD2 | TGTGCCAGCAGCTTATTAGGGACTAGCGGTTTTCAAGAGACCCAGTACTTC | CASSLLGTSGFQETQYF
TRBJ2-5 | TRBV9 | once | NA | TGTGCCAGCAGCGTAGGGGGAGCATTCCGCCAAGAGACCCAGTACTTC | CASSVGGAFRQETQYF
TRBJ2-1 | TRBV11-2 | NA | NA | TGTGCCAGCAGCTTACAGGGGAACAATGAGCAGTTCTTC | CASSLQGNNEQFF
TRBJ2-7 | TRBV10-2 | NA | TRBD1 | TGCGCCAGCAGTGAGCCACGACAGGGGGATATTCAGGAGCAGTACTTC | CASSEPRQGDIQEQYF
TRBJ1-2 | TRBV13 | few | TRBD1 | TGTGCCAGCAGCTTAGAAGGGACAGGGTCCACTCTTAACTATGGCTACACCTTC | CASSLEGTGSTLNYGYTF
TRBJ2-3 | TRBV25-1 | NA | NA | TGTGCCAGCAGCTTGGACAACGGGGGAGATACGCAGTATTTT | CASSLDNGGDTQYF